This T cell receptor (beta chain) was documented in a study of T-cell reconstitution after alpha-beta-depleted transplantation in children. This CDR3 comprises 17 residues. The germline gives CDR1 MDHEN, CDR2 SYDVKM. V shed 2 bases and J 0 bases; nucleotides not matched to a gene: 9. In its sample, this clonotype was seen many times. Unique molecular identifiers were used in preparing the TCRbeta library. TCRdb reprocessed the PCR reads via MiXCR and lists one record per CDR3 protein. The table has 600,000 to 800,000 distinct CDR3 sequences, around 14% seen once. The sequencing used PBMCs, collected before TCRalphabeta/CD19-depleted stem cell transplant. This TCR was recovered from a girl aged 2 to 10 with congenital amegakaryocytic thrombocytopenia, due to receive a stem cell transplant. The chain couples TRBV28 to TRBJ2-7; 8 bases map to TRBD2. CDR3 DNA: TGTGCCAGCAGTTTAAGGCTAGCGGGCCCAAGCTCCTACGAGCAGTACTTC. Translating it yields CASSLRLAGPSSYEQYF.